Listed below are T cell receptor beta chains from one sample, sequenced in a study of T cells after yellow fever vaccination. TCRdb analysed the 5' RACE reads with MiXCR anew, one entry per CDR3 protein. The table has around 300,000 distinct CDR3 sequences, about 4% seen once; the top ten hold around 24%. The specimen was PBMCs, collected 5 days after the yellow fever booster vaccination. All receptors derive from a man younger than 30 who received the YFV17D yellow fever vaccine. Both conserved end residues are part of each CDR3. D genes are given only for firm matches. Size is stated for part of the rows, as once, few or many counts, or as a class when the clone is expanded.

V: TRBV4-2; length: 16; D: .; size: .; J: TRBJ2-7; DNA: TGTGCCAGCAGCCAAGGGTGGGGTTTGGGGAACTACGAGCAGTACTTC; CDR3: CASSQGWGLGNYEQYF
V: TRBV20-1; length: 14; D: TRBD1; size: .; J: TRBJ2-3; DNA: TGCAGTGCTAGAGGGACAGGGTTCACAGATACGCAGTATTTT; CDR3: CSARGTGFTDTQYF
V: TRBV28; length: 17; D: TRBD1; size: few; J: TRBJ1-6; DNA: TGTGCCAGCAGTTCCTCCGGGACAGGGGGAATAAATTCACCCCTCCACTTT; CDR3: CASSSSGTGGINSPLHF
V: TRBV6-2/TRBV6-3; length: 14; D: .; size: .; J: TRBJ2-7; DNA: TGTGCCAGCAAAAGAACAGATGAAATTTACGAGCAGTACTTC; CDR3: CASKRTDEIYEQYF
V: TRBV5-1; length: 14; D: .; size: few; J: TRBJ2-2; DNA: TGCGCCAGCAGCTTGGTGTATGGGGCCGGGGAGCTGTTTTTT; CDR3: CASSLVYGAGELFF
V: TRBV12-3/TRBV12-4; length: 15; D: .; size: few; J: TRBJ1-1; DNA: TGTGCCAGCAGTCCTCCCACGCATCTGAACACTGAAGCTTTCTTT; CDR3: CASSPPTHLNTEAFF
V: TRBV5-1; length: 13; D: .; size: few; J: TRBJ2-5; DNA: TGCGCCAGCAGCTTTCAGCCCCGGGAGACCCAGTACTTC; CDR3: CASSFQPRETQYF
V: TRBV5-4; length: 15; D: TRBD1; size: many; J: TRBJ2-1; DNA: TGTGCCAGCAGCATTACAGGGGACTCCTACAATGAGCAGTTCTTC; CDR3: CASSITGDSYNEQFF
V: TRBV13; length: 15; D: .; size: .; J: TRBJ1-4; DNA: TGTGCCAGCAGCTTATGGGGAAGCTTAAATGAAAAACTGTTTTTT; CDR3: CASSLWGSLNEKLFF
V: TRBV12-3/TRBV12-4; length: 15; D: .; size: .; J: TRBJ2-3; DNA: TGTGCCAGCTCCCCGTTAGGGGCTAACACAGATACGCAGTATTTT; CDR3: CASSPLGANTDTQYF
V: TRBV7-9; length: 13; D: .; size: few; J: TRBJ1-1; DNA: TGTGCCAGCATTGTGGAGTCGAACACTGAAGCTTTCTTT; CDR3: CASIVESNTEAFF
V: TRBV5-4; length: 15; D: .; size: .; J: TRBJ2-1; DNA: TGTGCCAGCAGCCCAGAAGGGGGGATTTACAATGAGCAGTTCTTC; CDR3: CASSPEGGIYNEQFF
V: TRBV7-9; length: 14; D: .; size: few; J: TRBJ1-1; DNA: TGTGCCAGCAGCTTGGATTCAGGGCTTTTTGAAGCTTTCTTT; CDR3: CASSLDSGLFEAFF
V: TRBV18; length: 15; D: .; size: few; J: TRBJ2-3; DNA: TGTGCCAGCTCATTGGCCGGGCCAATCACAGATACGCAGTATTTT; CDR3: CASSLAGPITDTQYF
V: TRBV5-4; length: 14; D: .; size: few; J: TRBJ2-1; DNA: TGTGCCAGCTTAGGGGGGCAGGGGTACAATGAGCAGTTCTTC; CDR3: CASLGGQGYNEQFF
V: TRBV5-6; length: 16; D: TRBD1; size: .; J: TRBJ2-3; DNA: TGTGCCAGCAGCTTGATACAGGGGGCTAGAACAGATACGCAGTATTTT; CDR3: CASSLIQGARTDTQYF
V: TRBV11-2; length: 14; D: .; size: few; J: TRBJ1-2; DNA: TGTGCCAGCAGCTTATTCGGTTCGAGCTATGGCTACACCTTC; CDR3: CASSLFGSSYGYTF
V: TRBV5-1; length: 14; D: .; size: .; J: TRBJ1-6; DNA: TGCGCCAGCAGCCCGGGGGGACAAAATTCACCCCTCCACTTT; CDR3: CASSPGGQNSPLHF
V: TRBV10-3; length: 19; D: TRBD2; size: .; J: TRBJ2-3; DNA: TGTGCCATCAGTGAGGGGCCCGAACTAGCGGCGGCTTCTTCCAATACGCAGTATTTT; CDR3: CAISEGPELAAASSNTQYF
V: TRBV4-3; length: 15; D: TRBD2; size: .; J: TRBJ2-1; DNA: TGCGCCAGCAGCCAAGACCGGGGGGAATACAATGAGCAGTTCTTC; CDR3: CASSQDRGEYNEQFF
V: TRBV7-2; length: 16; D: TRBD1; size: .; J: TRBJ1-3; DNA: TGTGCCAGCAGCTTAACACGCACAGGGGCGGGAAACACCATATATTTT; CDR3: CASSLTRTGAGNTIYF
V: TRBV6-1; length: 15; D: TRBD1; size: few; J: TRBJ1-2; DNA: TGTGCCAGCAGTGAACAGCCGGGACAGGGCTATGGCTACACCTTC; CDR3: CASSEQPGQGYGYTF
V: TRBV6-5; length: 14; D: .; size: .; J: TRBJ1-4; DNA: TGTGCCAGCAACCTCACGGAGACTAATGAAAAACTGTTTTTT; CDR3: CASNLTETNEKLFF
V: TRBV5-1; length: 16; D: .; size: many; J: TRBJ2-3; DNA: TGCGCCAGCAGCACAGACCCCCAGACCTACACAGATACGCAGTATTTT; CDR3: CASSTDPQTYTDTQYF
V: TRBV20-1; length: 13; D: .; size: few; J: TRBJ2-5; DNA: TGCAGTGCCCCTGGGCAGGGGCAAGAGACCCAGTACTTC; CDR3: CSAPGQGQETQYF
V: TRBV20-1; length: 17; D: TRBD2; size: many; J: TRBJ2-3; DNA: TGCAGTGCCCGACTACTCCTAGCGGGGGGGCGTGCAGATACGCAGTATTTT; CDR3: CSARLLLAGGRADTQYF
V: TRBV7-9; length: 14; D: TRBD1; size: .; J: TRBJ1-1; DNA: TGTGCCAGCATCGAGGGACAGGGGGCGACTGAAGCTTTCTTT; CDR3: CASIEGQGATEAFF
V: TRBV6-5; length: 16; D: .; size: few; J: TRBJ1-1; DNA: TGTGCCAGCAGAAACAGGGCGGGGGGAAGGGACACTGAAGCTTTCTTT; CDR3: CASRNRAGGRDTEAFF
V: TRBV12-3/TRBV12-4; length: 15; D: .; size: few; J: TRBJ1-2; DNA: TGTGCCAGCACCCCTAATGCAGGCCGGAGATATGGCTACACCTTC; CDR3: CASTPNAGRRYGYTF
V: TRBV7-2; length: 15; D: .; size: few; J: TRBJ2-1; DNA: TGTGCCAGCAGCTTAGTATCGGGGGCCTACAATGAGCAGTTCTTC; CDR3: CASSLVSGAYNEQFF
V: TRBV28; length: 15; D: .; size: .; J: TRBJ1-2; DNA: TGTGCCAGCAGTTCCCCCTCCTGGGCAGGGCGCGGCTACACCTTC; CDR3: CASSSPSWAGRGYTF
V: TRBV25-1; length: 15; D: .; size: few; J: TRBJ1-2; DNA: TGTGCCAGCAGTTTATTGGACAGCGCGATGTTGGGCTACACCTTC; CDR3: CASSLLDSAMLGYTF
V: TRBV7-2; length: 16; D: TRBD1; size: many; J: TRBJ1-1; DNA: TGTGCCAGCAGCCCCTCACCGGGACAGGTGAACACTGAAGCTTTCTTT; CDR3: CASSPSPGQVNTEAFF
V: TRBV5-1; length: 14; D: .; size: many; J: TRBJ2-2; DNA: TGCGCCAGCAGCGGGCGGGGAAGCACCGGGGAGCTGTTTTTT; CDR3: CASSGRGSTGELFF
V: TRBV28; length: 15; D: .; size: few; J: TRBJ2-2; DNA: TGTGCCAGCAGTTTGCGGACGAGGAACACCGGGGAGCTGTTTTTT; CDR3: CASSLRTRNTGELFF
V: TRBV2; length: 14; D: TRBD2; size: few; J: TRBJ2-7; DNA: TGTGCCAGCAGTGCTCTAGCGGGGTCCCTCGAGCAGTACTTC; CDR3: CASSALAGSLEQYF
V: TRBV20-1; length: 13; D: .; size: .; J: TRBJ1-1; DNA: TGCAGTGCTAGAGATGCGGTTGCCCCCACAGCTTTCTTT; CDR3: CSARDAVAPTAFF
V: TRBV18; length: 13; D: .; size: many; J: TRBJ2-5; DNA: TGTGCCAGCTCACCAGGGTACCAAGAGACCCAGTACTTC; CDR3: CASSPGYQETQYF
V: TRBV6-2/TRBV6-3; length: 13; D: .; size: .; J: TRBJ2-5; DNA: TGTGCCAGCAGTTACATCAGGCGAGAGACCCAGTACTTC; CDR3: CASSYIRRETQYF
V: TRBV4-2; length: 13; D: .; size: few; J: TRBJ1-5; DNA: TGTGCCAGCAGCCAAGATGGTGATCAGCCCCAGCATTTT; CDR3: CASSQDGDQPQHF
V: TRBV5-5; length: 17; D: .; size: many; J: TRBJ2-7; DNA: TGTGCCAGCAGCCCGGTAGGGCTGGGGGTGCGGCACTACGAGCAGTACTTC; CDR3: CASSPVGLGVRHYEQYF
V: TRBV19; length: 14; D: .; size: few; J: TRBJ1-1; DNA: TGTGCCAGTAGTATCGGGACACCAAACACTGAAGCTTTCTTT; CDR3: CASSIGTPNTEAFF
V: TRBV12-2; length: 17; D: .; size: .; J: TRBJ1-5; DNA: TGTGCAAGTCGCTTAGGGGTCCAGGGAATGAGCAATCAGCCCCAGCATTTT; CDR3: CASRLGVQGMSNQPQHF
V: TRBV6-5; length: 13; D: .; size: many; J: TRBJ2-5; DNA: TGCGCCAGCAGCAGGACAGTTCAAGAGACCCAGTACTTC; CDR3: CASSRTVQETQYF
V: TRBV7-9; length: 14; D: TRBD1; size: few; J: TRBJ1-1; DNA: TGTGCCAGCAGATATGGGACAGGAGAGACTGAAGCTTTCTTT; CDR3: CASRYGTGETEAFF
V: TRBV5-6; length: 16; D: TRBD2; size: few; J: TRBJ2-1; DNA: TGTGCCAGCAGCCTCCTTACTAGCGGGGAGTCCAATGAGCAGTTCTTC; CDR3: CASSLLTSGESNEQFF
V: TRBV9; length: 13; D: .; size: many; J: TRBJ1-1; DNA: TGTGCCAGCAGCGAGGGGGGGAACACTGAAGCTTTCTTT; CDR3: CASSEGGNTEAFF
V: TRBV10-2; length: 15; D: .; size: .; J: TRBJ2-1; DNA: TGCGCCAGCAGTGAGAGAAACATGTTTACCAATGAGCAGTTCTTC; CDR3: CASSERNMFTNEQFF
V: TRBV20-1; length: 13; D: .; size: .; J: TRBJ2-2; DNA: TGCAGTGCCCCGTACCGGCCGGCCGGGGAGCTGTTTTTT; CDR3: CSAPYRPAGELFF
V: TRBV6-5; length: 14; D: .; size: .; J: TRBJ2-5; DNA: TGTGCCAGCACCTGTCACGGTGGCGGGAAGACCCAGTACTTC; CDR3: CASTCHGGGKTQYF
V: TRBV12-5; length: 14; D: .; size: many; J: TRBJ1-1; DNA: TGTGCTAGTGGTCTTCTCGGGGGCGAGGCTGAAGCTTTCTTT; CDR3: CASGLLGGEAEAFF
V: TRBV7-2; length: 16; D: .; size: many; J: TRBJ2-2; DNA: TGTGCCAGCAGCCCCCAGGTCGGGTCGAACACCGGGGAGCTGTTTTTT; CDR3: CASSPQVGSNTGELFF
V: TRBV5-1; length: 16; D: TRBD1; size: .; J: TRBJ2-3; DNA: TGCGCCAGCAGCTTTAGGGACAGGGCGGTCACAGATACGCAGTATTTT; CDR3: CASSFRDRAVTDTQYF
V: TRBV7-9; length: 16; D: .; size: many; J: TRBJ2-2; DNA: TGTGCCAGGGAACCCCGAGGGCAACTAAACACCGGGGAGCTGTTTTTT; CDR3: CAREPRGQLNTGELFF
V: TRBV4-3; length: 16; D: TRBD2; size: many; J: TRBJ2-7; DNA: TGCGCCAGCAGCCTTCAGCGGGGGGCCTACTTCTACGAGCAGTACTTC; CDR3: CASSLQRGAYFYEQYF
V: TRBV11-2; length: 15; D: .; size: .; J: TRBJ1-3; DNA: TGTGCCAGCAGCTTAAAGAAGTTCTCTGGAAACACCATATATTTT; CDR3: CASSLKKFSGNTIYF
V: TRBV5-1; length: 15; D: TRBD1; size: many; J: TRBJ2-5; DNA: TGCGCCAGCAGTCGTTCACAGGGGGCGATTGAGACCCAGTACTTC; CDR3: CASSRSQGAIETQYF
V: TRBV12-3/TRBV12-4; length: 15; D: .; size: few; J: TRBJ1-1; DNA: TGTGCCAGCAATCCCGGGGGGAGTTTGAACACTGAAGCTTTCTTT; CDR3: CASNPGGSLNTEAFF
V: TRBV7-2; length: 16; D: TRBD1; size: many; J: TRBJ1-2; DNA: TGTGCCAGCACCGGCGGGACAGGGGGCGTGCTCGGTGGCTACACCTTC; CDR3: CASTGGTGGVLGGYTF
V: TRBV7-6; length: 16; D: TRBD1; size: many; J: TRBJ2-5; DNA: TGTGCCAGCAGCCCTACATACCGGGACAGGCAACGGACCCAGTACTTC; CDR3: CASSPTYRDRQRTQYF